This T cell receptor (beta chain) was profiled in a study of spatial heterogeneity in lung cancer. CDR3 length: 17 residues. The germline gives CDR1 MNHEY, CDR2 SMNVEV (reference sequence). Trimming at V came to 1 base and at J to 1 base, leaving 7 bases not matched to a gene. The presence of a unique molecular identifier marked each TCR cDNA molecule. TCRdb ran MiXCR on the 5' RACE reads and lists one entry per CDR3 protein. Here the sample spans about 16,000 distinct CDR3 sequences, under 7.5% being singletons. This clonotype was detected ten times or more. The antigen is undetermined. Whole-study results and caveats: Counts of ubiquitous and regional expanded TCRs tracked ubiquitous and regional nonsynonymous mutations, respectively. The number of expanded tumor alpha and beta chains correlated with mutation number. It was estimated that coverage of tumor T cells reached about 7% for alpha chains and 12% to 15% for beta chains.

Regarding time point: sample taken at primary tumor resection. Researchers sequenced whole RNA taken from tumor, nontumor lung or frozen PBMC without sorting. Source: lung tumor tissue, taken at surgery. J is TRBJ2-1 and V is TRBV27, with TRBD1 identical over 7 bases. This TCR came from a female donor with early-stage non-small cell lung cancer. The CDR3 spells CASSLWPGRGSYNEQFF. Here the CDR3 DNA reads TGTGCCAGCAGTTTATGGCCCGGCAGGGGGTCCTACAATGAGCAGTTCTTC.